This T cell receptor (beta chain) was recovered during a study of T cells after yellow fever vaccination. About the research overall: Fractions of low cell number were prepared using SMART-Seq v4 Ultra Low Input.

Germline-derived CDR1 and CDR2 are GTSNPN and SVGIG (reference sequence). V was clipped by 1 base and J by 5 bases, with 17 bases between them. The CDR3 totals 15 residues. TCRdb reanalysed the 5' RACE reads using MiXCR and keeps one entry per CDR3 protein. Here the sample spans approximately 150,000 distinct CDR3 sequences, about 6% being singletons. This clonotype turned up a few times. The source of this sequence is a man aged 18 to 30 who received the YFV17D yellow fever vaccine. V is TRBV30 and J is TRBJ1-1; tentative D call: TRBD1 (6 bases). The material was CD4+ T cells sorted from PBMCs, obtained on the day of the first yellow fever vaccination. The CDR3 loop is CAWSAKWDKGTEAFF. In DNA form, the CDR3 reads TGTGCCTGGAGTGCCAAATGGGACAAAGGGACTGAAGCTTTCTTT.